These 22 T cell receptor beta chains were all obtained from the same sample, sequenced in a study of cytomegalovirus exposure and HLA in healthy donors. Both 60 Vbeta primers and 13 Jbeta primers went into the PCR. TCRdb's table, derived via immunoSEQ multiplex PCR, lists solely in-frame clones and lacks some. This sample has about 140,000 clones, with 60% to 85% found just once. Sequences were obtained from PBMCs. The origin of the receptors is a man between 18 and 29 years old in good health and CMV-seronegative.

The chain links TRBV9 to TRBJ2-1; tentatively, D is TRBD2 (7 bases). The ends were cut back, 7 bases at V and 6 bases at J, with 17 bases in the middle. Germline CDR1 SGDLS, CDR2 YYNGEE. The CDR3 contains 14 residues. CDR3 amino acids: CASGGGRGLNEQFF. In nucleotides, the CDR3 is TGTGCCAGCGGCGGGGGCAGGGGCCTCAATGAGCAGTTCTTC.

The V call is TRBV11-2, the J call TRBJ1-1, with D perhaps TRBD1 (5 bases). Germline CDR1 reads SGHAT; CDR2 reads FQNNGV. The CDR3 sequence is 13 residues long. V lost 4 bases and J 1 base, leaving 7 bases between the germline ends. CDR3 region: CASSSGQNTEAFF. CDR3 bases: TGTGCCAGCAGCTCCGGACAGAACACTGAAGCTTTCTTT.

The chain is built from TRBV9 and TRBJ2-3; 8 bases are a match to TRBD2. Germline V CDR1 and CDR2: SGDLS, YYNGEE. The CDR3 has 16 amino acids. With V trimmed by 2 bases and J by 4 bases, 9 bases remained unmatched. The CDR3 sequence is CASSVNYGGVSDTQYF. The CDR3 coding sequence is TGTGCCAGCAGCGTTAATTACGGGGGGGTGTCAGATACGCAGTATTTT.

The chain recombines TRBV13 with TRBJ2-6; D not resolved. Germline CDR1 PRHDT, CDR2 FYEKMQ (reference sequence). Trimming stripped 0 bases from V and 0 bases from J, with 9 bases between. The CDR3 loop spans 17 amino acids. CDR3: CASSLGGAISGANVLTF. As DNA, the CDR3 is TGTGCCAGCAGCTTAGGAGGAGCCATCTCTGGGGCCAACGTCCTGACTTTC.

To note about this clone: The sample contains more than one DNA sequence encoding this CDR3. This chain uses TRBV18 with TRBJ1-1; D is perhaps TRBD1 (5 bases). CDR1 KGHSH and CDR2 LQKENI come from the germline V gene. Deletions cut 2 bases from V and 5 bases from J, with 9 bases between. CDR3 length equals 13 residues. The CDR3 region is CASSPGTGTEAFF. In DNA form, the CDR3 reads TGTGCCAGCTCACCAGGGACTGGGACTGAAGCTTTCTTT.

The chain is built from TRBV6-5 and TRBJ2-5, with 8 bases aligning to TRBD1. V shed 4 bases, J shed 4 bases, and the junction held 11 bases outside the gene matches. The CDR3 is 16 residues long. The germline gives CDR1 MNHEY, CDR2 SVGAGI. The CDR3, as DNA: TGTGCCAGCAGTTCGTCGACAGGGGCTTGGCGAGAGACCCAGTACTTC. Its protein is CASSSSTGAWRETQYF.

The rearrangement joins TRBV9 to TRBJ1-2; 9 bases map to TRBD1. The CDR3 consists of 14 residues. Trimming cost V 5 bases and J 7 bases; bases outside gene matches: 9. Germline-derived CDR1 and CDR2 are SGDLS and YYNGEE. Here the CDR3 reads CASSPGTGLSGYTF. DNA for the CDR3: TGTGCCAGCAGTCCCGGGACAGGGCTCTCTGGCTACACCTTC. The full variable domain, rest sourced from reference TRBV9 and TRBJ1-2, is DSGVTQTPKHLITATGQRVTLRCSPRSGDLSVYWYQQSLDQGLQFLIQYYNGEERAKGNILERFSAQQFPDLHSELNLSSLELGDSALYFCASSPGTGLSGYTFGSGTRLTVV.

The CDR3 coding sequence is TGTGCCAGCAGGGACAGAACTAGCACAGATACGCAGTATTTT. It yields the protein CASRDRTSTDTQYF. The chain links TRBV6-1 to TRBJ2-3; a possible D gene is TRBD1 (6 bases). The CDR3 consists of 14 residues. Between the trimmed V and J ends, which lost 6 bases and 0 bases, there was a span of 10 bases. Per germline, CDR1 MNHNS and CDR2 SASEGT.

The chain links TRBV6-5 to TRBJ2-5; 10 nucleotides match TRBD1. The end of the DNA aligns better with TRBJ2-7, so the J call may be wrong. The length of the CDR3 is 13 residues. The V gene's germline CDR1 is MNHEY and CDR2 SVGAGI. CDR3: CASFGTGDYEQYF. The CDR3 DNA follows: TGTGCCAGTTTCGGGACAGGGGATTACGAGCAGTACTTC.

This chain links TRBV5-1 with TRBJ2-7; TRBD2 aligns across 8 bases. The CDR3 is made up of 15 amino acids. In germline, CDR1 is SGHRS, CDR2 YFSETQ. The ends lost 2 bases at V and 4 bases at J; junction bases unmatched: 8. CDR3 coding DNA: TGCGCCAGCAGCTTCGGTAGCGGGGCTGGGTACGAGCAGTACTTC. Translation gives CASSFGSGAGYEQYF.

The gene calls are TRBV28 and TRBJ1-4, with D uncertain. This CDR3 is built from 14 residues. The germline gives CDR1 MDHEN, CDR2 SYDVKM. The V and J ends lost 3 bases and 3 bases respectively, with 8 bases between them. CDR3 bases: TGTGCCAGCAGTTTGGCCGGAGCTAATGAAAAACTGTTTTTT. As protein: CASSLAGANEKLFF.

This clone occurred once. The chain recombines TRBV5-1 with TRBJ2-7; D is perhaps TRBD1 (6 bases). The CDR3 extends over 13 amino acids. Germline V gene lookup returns CDR1 SGHRS and CDR2 YFSETQ. Trimming shortened V by 0 bases and J by 12 bases, and 16 bases separated the two germline ends. CDR3 region: CASSLGDISFRYF. In DNA form, the CDR3 reads TGCGCCAGCAGCTTGGGGGACATATCCTTTCGGTACTTC.

This chain links TRBV28 with TRBJ1-5; no firm D call. This CDR3 is built from 14 residues. Trimming shortened V by 6 bases and J by 7 bases, and 16 bases separated the two germline ends. Germline-derived CDR1 and CDR2 are MDHEN and SYDVKM. CDR3 region: CASSQTLRGQPQHF. In DNA form, the CDR3 reads TGTGCCAGCAGCCAGACTCTGCGTGGGCAGCCCCAGCATTTT. The variable domain in full, with the rest retrieved from reference TRBV28 and TRBJ1-5, is DVKVTQSSRYLVKRTGEKVFLECVQDMDHENMFWYRQDPGLGLRLIYFSYDVKMKEKGDIPEGYSVSREKKERFSLILESASTNQTSMYLCASSQTLRGQPQHFGDGTRLSIL.

The chain is built from TRBV5-6 and TRBJ2-2; the D gene is possibly TRBD2 (5 bases). Germline loops: CDR1 SGHDT, CDR2 YYEEEE. The CDR3 consists of 16 residues. Trimming pared 4 bases from V and 1 base from J, leaving 14 bases between. CDR3 amino acids: CASSPKGDVNTGELFF. In DNA, the CDR3 is TGTGCCAGCAGCCCGAAGGGAGACGTGAACACCGGGGAGCTGTTTTTT. Full variable domain (outside the CDR3, taken from reference TRBV5-6 and TRBJ2-2): DAGVTQSPTHLIKTRGQQVTLRCSPKSGHDTVSWYQQALGQGPQFIFQYYEEEERQRGNFPDRFSGHQFPNYSSELNVNALLLGDSALYLCASSPKGDVNTGELFFGEGSRLTVL.

In its sample, this clone was seen a few times. The V call is TRBV30, the J call TRBJ1-1; TRBD1 aligns across 10 bases. Trimming at V came to 4 bases and at J to 2 bases, leaving 7 bases not matched to a gene. The CDR3 consists of 15 residues. Germline V gives CDR1 GTSNPN, CDR2 SVGIG (reference sequence). CDR3 coding DNA: TGTGCCTGGAAGGGGGGGGACAGGGGAAACACTGAAGCTTTCTTT. This codes for CAWKGGDRGNTEAFF.

The chain employs TRBV19 and TRBJ2-5, with unresolved D. Trimming took 5 bases from V and 1 from J, leaving 8 bases between them. The CDR3 is 13 residues long. Germline loops: CDR1 LNHDA, CDR2 SQIVND (reference sequence). The CDR3: CASSRASQETQYF. DNA for the CDR3: TGTGCCAGTAGTCGAGCGTCCCAAGAGACCCAGTACTTC.

The chain links TRBV27 to TRBJ1-2; unclear D gene. The CDR3 totals 13 residues. The V and J ends lost 3 bases and 1 base respectively, with 6 bases between them. CDR1 is MNHEY, CDR2 SMNVEV, per germline (reference sequence). DNA for the CDR3: TGTGCCAGCAGTTTCTCCTTTAACTATGGCTACACCTTC. Translation: CASSFSFNYGYTF.

This chain links TRBV25-1 with TRBJ1-3; D gene unclear. Per germline, CDR1 MGHDK and CDR2 SYGVNS. The CDR3 runs to 13 residues. The germline V and J ends were trimmed by 6 bases and 0 bases, with 6 bases remaining between them. The CDR3 DNA follows: TGTGCCAGCAGGCTCAGCTCTGGAAACACCATATATTTT. Translating it yields CASRLSSGNTIYF.

The V and J genes are TRBV11-2 and TRBJ1-2; TRBD1 agrees at 8 bases. This CDR3 comprises 15 residues. Germline CDR1 and CDR2: SGHAT and FQNNGV. Trimming cost V 1 base and J 8 bases; bases outside gene matches: 9. The CDR3 loop reads CASSLAWGGQGGYTF. CDR3 coding DNA: TGTGCCAGCAGCTTAGCATGGGGAGGACAGGGCGGCTACACCTTC.

V and J are TRBV5-1 and TRBJ2-3; D may be TRBD1 (6 bases). The ends were cut back, 3 bases at V and 2 bases at J, with 16 bases in the middle. The CDR3 spans 16 residues. In germline, CDR1 is SGHRS, CDR2 YFSETQ. The CDR3 is CASSYFDRLPTDTQYF. DNA for the CDR3: TGCGCCAGCAGCTACTTTGACAGGCTGCCCACAGATACGCAGTATTTT.

CDR3 amino acids: CASTEKAGTYEQYF. CDR3 sequence (DNA): TGTGCCAGCACTGAAAAAGCGGGAACCTACGAGCAGTACTTC. J is TRBJ2-7 and V is TRBV7-9; 7 nucleotides agree with TRBD2. The CDR3 spans 14 residues. The V gene end was trimmed by 7 bases and the J gene end by 2 bases; junction bases not matched to a gene: 8. In germline, CDR1 is SEHNR, CDR2 FQNEAQ (reference sequence).

CDR3 region: CASSDYASSGNTIYF. The CDR3 DNA reads as TGTGCCAGCAGTGATTATGCCAGCTCTGGAAACACCATATATTTT. The J gene is TRBJ1-3, the V gene TRBV2; D is unclear. V was shortened by 3 bases and J by 0 bases, with 9 bases between the two germline ends. The CDR3 consists of 15 residues. Germline values: CDR1 SNHLY, CDR2 FYNNEI.